The present T cell receptor (beta chain) was sequenced within a study of cytomegalovirus exposure and HLA in healthy donors. About this clone: Its antigen is unidentified.

13 Jbeta primers and 60 Vbeta primers were used for the PCR. The table came from immunoSEQ multiplex PCR; TCRdb's copy has only in-frame clones and leaves some out. The sample yields about 200,000 clones, around 85% seen once. Study conclusions and caveats: Immune exposure information available was restricted to CMV serostatus. CMV antigen specificity was confirmed in vitro for a few CMV-associated chains.

This CDR3 contains 16 residues. Between the trimmed V and J ends, which lost 5 bases and 0 bases, there was a span of 14 bases. Per the germline V gene, CDR1 is LGHNA and CDR2 is YSLEER. This receptor was identified in a woman in her forties or fifties in good health and CMV-seronegative. Sequenced sample: PBMCs. The chain joins TRBV4-3 to TRBJ2-1; D gene uncertain. DNA of the CDR3: TGCGCCAGCAGCTTGTGGCGGAATAGCTCCTACAATGAGCAGTTCTTC. Amino acid sequence: CASSLWRNSSYNEQFF.